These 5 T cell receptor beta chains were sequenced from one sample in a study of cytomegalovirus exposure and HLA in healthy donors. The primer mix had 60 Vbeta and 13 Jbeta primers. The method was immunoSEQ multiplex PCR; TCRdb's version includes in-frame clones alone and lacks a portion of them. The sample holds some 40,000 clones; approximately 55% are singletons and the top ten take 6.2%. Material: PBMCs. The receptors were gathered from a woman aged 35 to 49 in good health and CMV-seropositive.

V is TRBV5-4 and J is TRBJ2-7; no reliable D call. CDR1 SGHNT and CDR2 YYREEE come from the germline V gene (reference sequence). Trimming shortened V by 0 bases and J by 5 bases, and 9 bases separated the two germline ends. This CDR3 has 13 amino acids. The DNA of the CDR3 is TGTGCCAGCAGCTTGGGACACCCGAACGAGCAGTACTTC. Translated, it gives CASSLGHPNEQYF.

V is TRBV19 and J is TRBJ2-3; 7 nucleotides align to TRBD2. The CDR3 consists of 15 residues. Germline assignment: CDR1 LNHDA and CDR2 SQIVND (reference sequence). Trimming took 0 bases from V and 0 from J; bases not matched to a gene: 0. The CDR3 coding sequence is TGTGCCAGTAGTATAGAGGGGGGGAGCACAGATACGCAGTATTTT. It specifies CASSIEGGSTDTQYF.

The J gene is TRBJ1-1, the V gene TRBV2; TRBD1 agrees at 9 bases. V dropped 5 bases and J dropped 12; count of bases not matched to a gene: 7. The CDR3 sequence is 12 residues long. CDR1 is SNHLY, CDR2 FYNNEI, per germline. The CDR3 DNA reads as TGTGCCAGCAGTCTCGACAGGGGGGTGACTTTCTTT. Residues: CASSLDRGVTFF.

The CDR3 reads CASSPPSQNEQYF. CDR3 sequence (DNA): TGTGCCAGCTCACCACCGTCACAAAACGAGCAGTACTTC. This chain joins TRBV18 and TRBJ2-7; unclear D gene. Germline CDR1 is KGHSH and CDR2 is LQKENI. Trimming stripped 0 bases from V and 5 bases from J, with 8 bases between. The CDR3 loop spans 13 amino acids.

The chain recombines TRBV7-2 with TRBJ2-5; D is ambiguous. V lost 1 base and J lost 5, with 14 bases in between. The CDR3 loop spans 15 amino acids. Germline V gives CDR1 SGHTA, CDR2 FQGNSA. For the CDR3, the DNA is TGTGCCAGCAGCTTAGACGGCCAAGCGTTCGAGACCCAGTACTTC. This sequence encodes CASSLDGQAFETQYF.